Given below is one T cell receptor (beta chain) in context. The CDR3 is 14 residues long. V lost 0 bases and J 4 bases, leaving 9 bases between the germline ends. CDR1 is ENHRY, CDR2 SYGVKD, per germline. How the authors handled the data: Nucleated cell counts were estimated from reference gene primer amplification. Method: immunoSEQ multiplex PCR; TCRdb's copy keeps in-frame clones and lacks some. The D gene and trimming were derived from the DNA, and the V and J assignments and clone size from that table. Of roughly 190,000 clones listed, 80% to 95% are singletons. The entry originates in a study of blood T cell repertoires in COVID-19. Across the study: Sources were T cells, B-cell-depleted T cells, or PBMCs; the material itself was cDNA or gDNA.

The clonotype was recovered from a man in his fifties with acute or convalescent COVID-19. The chain has TRBV10-3 and TRBJ1-1; D not certain. Material: peripheral blood. The CDR3 nucleotides are TGTGCCATCAGTGAGTCTATGGAGGTCACTGAAGCTTTCTTT. Translation: CAISESMEVTEAFF.